The clone carrying this TCR beta chain was recorded a few times. Antigen: not known. These data are taken from a study of T cell repertoires in cytomegalovirus infection. At the level of the study: Use of recently identified HLA-C-restricted and well-studied HLA-B-restricted CMV epitopes was part of the study. CMV infection together with matching HLA type was indicated by public TCR beta signatures. The study, taken as a whole, reports: What dominated the ex vivo response were HLA-C-restricted CMV-specific TCR beta clonotypes.

TCRdb ran MiXCR on the reads and lists one entry per CDR3 protein. The sample carries a few hundred thousand distinct CDR3 sequences, about 35% recorded once. This specimen was cultured PBMCs, taken from culture after CMV antigen stimulation. This TCR was recovered from a human donor in good health (CMV status not recorded). Some clones in this sample may be carry-over from other donors' samples.

Here the CDR3 reads CASSLTLKAQYEQYF. The CDR3 coding sequence is TGTGCCAGCAGCTTAACCTTAAAAGCGCAGTACGAGCAGTACTTC. J is TRBJ2-7 and V is TRBV7-2; no clear D. The CDR3 has 15 amino acids. Trimming took 2 bases from V and 4 from J, leaving 15 bases between them. Germline CDR1 and CDR2: SGHTA and FQGNSA. Combining the CDR3 with reference TRBV7-2 and TRBJ2-7 gives the whole variable domain GAGVSQSPSNKVTEKGKDVELRCDPISGHTALYWYRQSLGQGLEFLIYFQGNSAPDKSGLPSDRFSAERTGGSVSTLTIQRTQQEDSAVYLCASSLTLKAQYEQYFGPGTRLTVT.